This T cell receptor (beta chain) appears in the sequencing data of a study of blood T cell repertoires in COVID-19. Germline V gene sequence: CDR1 KGHSH, CDR2 LQKENI. Trimming shortened V by 1 base and J by 2 bases, and 11 bases separated the two germline ends. The CDR3 length is 15 residues. Authors' methods: Amplification of reference gene primers was used by the study to estimate nucleated cell counts. TCRdb's table, derived via immunoSEQ multiplex PCR, lists solely in-frame clones and lacks some. V and J calls and clone size are given by that table; D and trimming were obtained from the DNA. The data show about 88,000 clones, over 65% seen once. This clone was seen just once.

This TCR derives from a woman aged 70-85 years with acute or convalescent COVID-19. V gene TRBV18 combines with J gene TRBJ1-1; a possible D gene is TRBD1 (5 bases). The source material was peripheral blood. The CDR3 loop is CASSPQTVSNTEAFF. For the CDR3, the DNA is TGTGCCAGCTCACCACAGACAGTCTCTAACACTGAAGCTTTCTTT.